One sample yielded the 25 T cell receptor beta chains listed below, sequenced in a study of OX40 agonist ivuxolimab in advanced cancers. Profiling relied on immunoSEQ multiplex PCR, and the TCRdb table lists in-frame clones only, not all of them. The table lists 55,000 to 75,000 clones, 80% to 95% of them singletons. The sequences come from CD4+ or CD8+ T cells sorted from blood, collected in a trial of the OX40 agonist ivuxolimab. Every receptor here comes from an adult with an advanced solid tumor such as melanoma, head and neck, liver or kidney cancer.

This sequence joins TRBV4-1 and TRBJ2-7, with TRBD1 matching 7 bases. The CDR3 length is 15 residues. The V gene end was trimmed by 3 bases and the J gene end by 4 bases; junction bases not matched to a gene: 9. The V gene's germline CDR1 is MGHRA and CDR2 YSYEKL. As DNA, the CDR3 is TGCGCCAGCAGCCACCCGACAGGGAACCTTTACGAGCAGTACTTC. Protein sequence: CASSHPTGNLYEQYF.

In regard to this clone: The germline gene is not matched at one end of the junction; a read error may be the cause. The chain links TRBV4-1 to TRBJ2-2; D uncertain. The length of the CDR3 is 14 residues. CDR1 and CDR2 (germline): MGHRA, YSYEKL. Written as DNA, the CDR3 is TGCGCCAGCAGCGAAGACCCTGACCCCGGGGAGCTGTTTTTT. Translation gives CASSEDPDPGELFF.

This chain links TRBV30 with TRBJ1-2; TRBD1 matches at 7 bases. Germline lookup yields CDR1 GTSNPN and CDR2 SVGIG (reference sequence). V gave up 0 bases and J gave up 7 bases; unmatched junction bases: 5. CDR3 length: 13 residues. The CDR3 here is CAWSVGQAFGYTF. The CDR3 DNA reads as TGTGCCTGGAGTGTAGGACAGGCCTTTGGCTACACCTTC.

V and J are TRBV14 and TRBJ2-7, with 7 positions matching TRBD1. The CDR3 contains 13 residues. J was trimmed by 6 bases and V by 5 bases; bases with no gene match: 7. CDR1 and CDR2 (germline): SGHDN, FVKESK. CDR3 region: CASSSHRGGEQYF. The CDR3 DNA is TGTGCCAGCAGCTCGCACAGGGGTGGCGAGCAGTACTTC. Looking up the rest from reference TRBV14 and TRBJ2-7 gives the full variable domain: EAGVTQFPSHSVIEKGQTVTLRCDPISGHDNLYWYRRVMGKEIKFLLHFVKESKQDESGMPNNRFLAERTGGTYSTLKVQPAELEDSGVYFCASSSHRGGEQYFGPGTRLTVT.

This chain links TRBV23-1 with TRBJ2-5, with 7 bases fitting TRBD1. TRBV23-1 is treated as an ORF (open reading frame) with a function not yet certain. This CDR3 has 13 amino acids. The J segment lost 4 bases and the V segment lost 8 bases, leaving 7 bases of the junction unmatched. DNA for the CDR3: TGCGCCAGCGGCAGGGGGAATGGAGAGACCCAGTACTTC. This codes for CASGRGNGETQYF.

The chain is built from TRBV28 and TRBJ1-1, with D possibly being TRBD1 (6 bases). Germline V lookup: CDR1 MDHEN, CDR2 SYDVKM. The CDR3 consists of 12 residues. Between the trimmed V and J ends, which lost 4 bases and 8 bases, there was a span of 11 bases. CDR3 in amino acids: CASSSDSPEAFF. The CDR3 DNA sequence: TGTGCCAGCAGTTCGGACAGTCCCGAAGCTTTCTTT.

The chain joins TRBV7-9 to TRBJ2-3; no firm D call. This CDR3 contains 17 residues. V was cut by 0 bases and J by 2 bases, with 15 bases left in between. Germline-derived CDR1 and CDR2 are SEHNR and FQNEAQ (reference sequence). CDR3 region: CASSLALFTWATDTQYF. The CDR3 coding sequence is TGTGCCAGCAGCTTAGCGCTCTTCACGTGGGCCACAGATACGCAGTATTTT.

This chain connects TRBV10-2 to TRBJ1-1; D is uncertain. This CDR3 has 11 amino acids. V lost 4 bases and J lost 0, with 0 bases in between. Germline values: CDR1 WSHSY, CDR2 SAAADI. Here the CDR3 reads CASSVNTEAFF. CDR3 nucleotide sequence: TGCGCCAGCAGTGTGAACACTGAAGCTTTCTTT.

CDR3 sequence reads: CASSSLDRGRTEAFF. The CDR3 bases are TGTGCCAGCAGCTCCCTGGACAGGGGGCGCACTGAAGCTTTCTTT. The chain links TRBV5-4 to TRBJ1-1; 11 nucleotides agree with TRBD1. CDR3 length equals 15 residues. Per the germline V gene, CDR1 is SGHNT and CDR2 is YYREEE (reference sequence). The ends lost 3 bases at V and 4 bases at J; junction bases unmatched: 5. Based on the CDR3 plus reference TRBV5-4 and TRBJ1-1, the full variable domain is ETGVTQSPTHLIKTRGQQVTLRCSSQSGHNTVSWYQQALGQGPQFIFQYYREEENGRGNFPPRFSGLQFPNYSSELNVNALELDDSALYLCASSSLDRGRTEAFFGQGTRLTVV.

CDR3 in DNA: TGTGCCAGCAGACCCCTCCGAACTAGCGGTCAAGAGACCCAGTACTTC. Translated: CASRPLRTSGQETQYF. The genes are TRBV28 and TRBJ2-5, with TRBD2 matching over 8 bases. J lost 2 bases, V lost 6 bases, and 11 bases had no gene match. Germline values: CDR1 MDHEN, CDR2 SYDVKM. CDR3 length: 16 residues.

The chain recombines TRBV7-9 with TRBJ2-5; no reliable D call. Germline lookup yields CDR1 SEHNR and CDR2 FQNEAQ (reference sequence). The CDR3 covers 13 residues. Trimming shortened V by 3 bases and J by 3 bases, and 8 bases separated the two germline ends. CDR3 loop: CASSLPGEETQYF. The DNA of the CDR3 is TGTGCCAGCAGCTTGCCAGGTGAAGAGACCCAGTACTTC.

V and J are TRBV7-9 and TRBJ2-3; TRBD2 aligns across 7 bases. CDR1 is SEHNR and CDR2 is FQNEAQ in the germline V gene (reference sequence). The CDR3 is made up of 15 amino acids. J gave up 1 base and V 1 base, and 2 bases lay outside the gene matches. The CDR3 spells CASSLVGGGTDTQYF. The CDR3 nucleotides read TGTGCCAGCAGCTTAGTTGGGGGGGGCACAGATACGCAGTATTTT. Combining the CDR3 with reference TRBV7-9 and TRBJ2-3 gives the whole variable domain DTGVSQNPRHKITKRGQNVTFRCDPISEHNRLYWYRQTLGQGPEFLTYFQNEAQLEKSRLLSDRFSAERPKGSFSTLEIQRTEQGDSAMYLCASSLVGGGTDTQYFGPGTRLTVL.

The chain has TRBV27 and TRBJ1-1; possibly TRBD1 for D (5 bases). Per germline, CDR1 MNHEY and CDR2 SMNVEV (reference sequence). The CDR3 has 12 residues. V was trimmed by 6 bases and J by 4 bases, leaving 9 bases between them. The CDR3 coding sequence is TGTGCCAGCAGGGGACGGTCCACTGAAGCTTTCTTT. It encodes CASRGRSTEAFF.

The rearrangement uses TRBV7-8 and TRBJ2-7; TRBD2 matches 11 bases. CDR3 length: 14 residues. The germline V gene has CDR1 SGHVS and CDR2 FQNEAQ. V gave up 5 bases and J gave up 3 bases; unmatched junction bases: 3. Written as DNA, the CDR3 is TGTGCCAGCAGCGTCGGACTAGCGGGCTACGAGCAGTACTTC. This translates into CASSVGLAGYEQYF. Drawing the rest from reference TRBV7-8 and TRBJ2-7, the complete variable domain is GAGVSQSPRYKVAKRGQDVALRCDPISGHVSLFWYQQALGQGPEFLTYFQNEAQLDKSGLPSDRFFAERPEGSVSTLKIQRTQQEDSAVYLCASSVGLAGYEQYFGPGTRLTVT.

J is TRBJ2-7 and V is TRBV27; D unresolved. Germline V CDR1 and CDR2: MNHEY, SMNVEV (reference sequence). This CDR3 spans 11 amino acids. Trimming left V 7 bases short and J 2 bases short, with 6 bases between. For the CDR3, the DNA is TGTGCCAGCACCTCCCCCTACGAGCAGTACTTC. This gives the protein CASTSPYEQYF.

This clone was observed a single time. This CDR3 is CASSQDTTSGRINNEQFF. The CDR3 region has the DNA TGCGCCAGCAGCCAAGATACGACTAGCGGGAGGATTAACAATGAGCAGTTCTTC. This chain links TRBV4-1 with TRBJ2-1; TRBD2 agrees at 13 bases. CDR1 MGHRA and CDR2 YSYEKL come from the germline V gene. After removal of 0 bases from V and 5 bases from J, the junction contained 7 bases not matched to a gene. The CDR3 sequence is 18 residues long.

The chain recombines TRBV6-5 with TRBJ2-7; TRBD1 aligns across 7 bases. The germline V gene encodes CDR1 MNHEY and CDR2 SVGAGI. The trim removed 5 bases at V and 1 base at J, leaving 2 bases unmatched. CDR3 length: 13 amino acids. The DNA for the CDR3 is TGTGCCAGCAGTCGACAGGGATCCTACGAGCAGTACTTC. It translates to CASSRQGSYEQYF.

The CDR3 spells CASSSLLSAVTDTQYF. CDR3 DNA: TGTGCCAGCAGTTCCCTCCTTAGCGCAGTCACAGATACGCAGTATTTT. This chain links TRBV27 with TRBJ2-3; possible D gene TRBD2, 5 bases. V lost 4 bases and J lost 2, with 16 bases in between. CDR3 length: 16 residues. Germline CDR1 and CDR2: MNHEY and SMNVEV (reference sequence).

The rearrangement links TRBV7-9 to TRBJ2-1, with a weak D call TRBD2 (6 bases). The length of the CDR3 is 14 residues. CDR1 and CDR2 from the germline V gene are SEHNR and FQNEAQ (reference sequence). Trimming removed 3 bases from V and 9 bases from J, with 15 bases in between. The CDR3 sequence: CASSLGLTPGEQFF. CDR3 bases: TGTGCCAGCAGCTTGGGACTTACTCCGGGTGAGCAGTTCTTC.

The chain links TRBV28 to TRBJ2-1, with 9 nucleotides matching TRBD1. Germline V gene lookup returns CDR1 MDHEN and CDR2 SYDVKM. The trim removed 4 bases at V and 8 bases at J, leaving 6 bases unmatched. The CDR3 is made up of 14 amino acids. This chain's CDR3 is CASSWGTGLHEQFF. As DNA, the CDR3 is TGTGCCAGCAGTTGGGGGACAGGGTTACATGAGCAGTTCTTC.

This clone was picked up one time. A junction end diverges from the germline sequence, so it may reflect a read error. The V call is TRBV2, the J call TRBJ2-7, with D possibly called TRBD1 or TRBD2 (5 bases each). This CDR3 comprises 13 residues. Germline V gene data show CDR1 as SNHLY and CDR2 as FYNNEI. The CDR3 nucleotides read TGTGCCAGCTGTGAGGGACCTTCCTACGAGCAGTACTTC. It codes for CASCEGPSYEQYF.

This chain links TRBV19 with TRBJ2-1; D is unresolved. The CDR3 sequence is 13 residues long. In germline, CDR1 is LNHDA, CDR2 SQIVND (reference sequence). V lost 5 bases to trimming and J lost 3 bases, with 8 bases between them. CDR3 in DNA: TGTGCCAGTAGTTATTCTAACTACAATGAGCAGTTCTTC. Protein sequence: CASSYSNYNEQFF. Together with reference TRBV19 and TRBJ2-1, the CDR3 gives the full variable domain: DGGITQSPKYLFRKEGQNVTLSCEQNLNHDAMYWYRQDPGQGLRLIYYSQIVNDFQKGDIAEGYSVSREKKESFPLTVTSAQKNPTAFYLCASSYSNYNEQFFGPGTRLTVL.

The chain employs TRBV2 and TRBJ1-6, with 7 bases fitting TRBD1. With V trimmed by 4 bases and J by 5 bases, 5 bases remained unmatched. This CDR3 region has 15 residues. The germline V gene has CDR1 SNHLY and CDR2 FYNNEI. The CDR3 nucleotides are TGTGCCAGCAGTGCTTCAGGGGGAGATAATTCACCCCTCCACTTT. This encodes CASSASGGDNSPLHF.

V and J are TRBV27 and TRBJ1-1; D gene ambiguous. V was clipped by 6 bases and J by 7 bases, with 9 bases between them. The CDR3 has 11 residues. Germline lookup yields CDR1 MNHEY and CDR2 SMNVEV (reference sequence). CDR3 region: CASRTGVEAFF. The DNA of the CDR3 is TGTGCCAGCAGAACTGGGGTTGAAGCTTTCTTT.

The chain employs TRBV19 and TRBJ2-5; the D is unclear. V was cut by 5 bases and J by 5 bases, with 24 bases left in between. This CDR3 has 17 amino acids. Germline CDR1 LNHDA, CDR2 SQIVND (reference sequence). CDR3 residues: CASSPWDGPRGKETQYF. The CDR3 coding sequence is TGTGCCAGTAGTCCGTGGGATGGACCAAGAGGCAAGGAGACCCAGTACTTC.